This T cell receptor beta chain was sequenced for a study of cytomegalovirus exposure and HLA in healthy donors. Germline lookup yields CDR1 LGHNT and CDR2 FRNRAP. CDR3 size: 15 residues. Deletions cut 6 bases from V and 1 base from J, with 16 bases between. This clone was observed a single time. Its antigen is unknown. PCR primers comprised 60 Vbeta and 13 Jbeta primers. Measured with immunoSEQ multiplex PCR; TCRdb has only the in-frame clones, and not every one. The sample has 200,000 to 250,000 clones; approximately 80% are singletons. Broader study findings: Follow-up analysis found HLA locus-dependent TCR association rates, highest for DRB1 and lowest for HLA-C. Later on, a genetic analysis was performed. It linked a missense variant in DCLRE1C with V- and J-gene trimming of TCR beta. The authors later found HLA-associated TCR beta chains more clonally expanded than equally common others. Donors were assumed by presence/absence analyses to have roughly uniform sequencing depth.

The receptor was isolated from an older woman in good health and CMV-seropositive. The rearrangement links TRBV12-5 to TRBJ2-7, with unresolved D. The material sequenced was PBMCs. The DNA for the CDR3 is TGTGCTAGTGGCCAGACCAGACTCACGTCCTACGAGCAGTACTTC. It yields the protein CASGQTRLTSYEQYF.